These 11 T cell receptor beta chains share one sample of origin, sequenced in a study of blood T cell repertoires in COVID-19. Sequencing used immunoSEQ multiplex PCR; TCRdb keeps in-frame clones, though not all of them. The table includes about 200,000 clones, 85% detected once. The source material was PBMCs or T cells enriched from blood (not recorded which). The receptors come from a middle-aged man who had recovered from COVID-19.

V usage is TRBV6-1 and J usage is TRBJ1-5; D is unclear. V was clipped by 0 bases and J by 6 bases, with 12 bases between them. Germline V CDR1 and CDR2: MNHNS, SASEGT. CDR3 size: 15 residues. CDR3 in DNA: TGTGCCAGCAGTGAAGCTTTTCAGACGGGTCAGCCCCAGCATTTT. This codes for CASSEAFQTGQPQHF.

This chain links TRBV18 with TRBJ1-2, with D perhaps matching TRBD1 (6 bases). CDR1 and CDR2 (germline): KGHSH, LQKENI. The CDR3 length is 14 residues. V dropped 6 bases and J dropped 5 bases, with 16 bases sitting between them. CDR3 in amino acids: CASSEDSSAYGYTF. In DNA, the CDR3 is TGTGCCAGCTCCGAGGACAGTTCGGCTTATGGCTACACCTTC.

This clone was recorded only once. The chain carries TRBV4-3 and TRBJ2-6; 13 bases match TRBD2. The germline CDR1 and CDR2 sequences are LGHNA and YSLEER. CDR3 length equals 17 residues. After removal of 4 bases from V and 1 base from J, the junction contained 1 base not matched to a gene. CDR3 amino acids: CASSPGLAGSGANVLTF. The CDR3 region has the DNA TGCGCCAGCAGCCCGGGACTAGCGGGATCTGGGGCCAACGTCCTGACTTTC.

The chain is built from TRBV24-1 and TRBJ1-4, with 8 nucleotides matching TRBD1. The CDR3 totals 15 residues. The ends lost 2 bases at V and 8 bases at J; junction bases unmatched: 6. Germline loops: CDR1 KGHDR, CDR2 SFDVKD. The CDR3 coding sequence is TGTGCCACCAGTGATTCCGCCGGGACAGGCGAAAAACTGTTTTTT. Its protein is CATSDSAGTGEKLFF.

V and J are TRBV30 and TRBJ2-1, with TRBD1 as a possible D gene (5 bases). Per germline, CDR1 GTSNPN and CDR2 SVGIG (reference sequence). V was cut by 5 bases and J by 3 bases, with 8 bases left in between. CDR3 length: 12 residues. The CDR3 reads CAWAQGYNEQFF. The CDR3 DNA follows: TGTGCCTGGGCCCAGGGCTACAATGAGCAGTTCTTC. The full variable domain, its missing parts supplied by reference TRBV30 and TRBJ2-1, is SQTIHQWPATLVQPVGSPLSLECTVEGTSNPNLYWYRQAAGRGLQLLFYSVGIGQISSEVPQNLSASRPQDRQFILSSKKLLLSDSGFYLCAWAQGYNEQFFGPGTRLTVL.

The count of this clone is one. V and J are TRBV19 and TRBJ2-1; 9 nucleotides line up with TRBD2. The CDR3 covers 15 residues. The V and J ends lost 4 bases and 7 bases, in that order; junction bases with no gene match: 8. Germline CDR1 reads LNHDA; CDR2 reads SQIVND (reference sequence). As DNA, the CDR3 is TGTGCCAGTAGTACTAGCGGGAAGGGTAGTAATGAGCAGTTCTTC. Translated: CASSTSGKGSNEQFF.

The chain links TRBV3-1 (or the pseudogene TRBV3-2) to TRBJ1-6; 7 nucleotides match TRBD1. CDR1 is LGHDT, CDR2 YNNKEL, per germline (reference sequence). V shed 6 bases and J 7 bases; nucleotides not matched to a gene: 6. The CDR3 extends over 14 amino acids. CDR3 coding DNA: TGTGCCAGCAGTTTCGGACAGGTCAATTCACCCCTCCACTTT. This codes for CASSFGQVNSPLHF.

In nucleotides, the CDR3 is TGTGCCAGTAGTATTCAAGACAGGGGGAGTCAGCCCCAGCATTTT. It translates to CASSIQDRGSQPQHF. This chain uses TRBV19 with TRBJ1-5; 9 bases are shared with TRBD1. The junction had 6 bases not matched to a gene; V was cut back by 3 bases and J by 6 bases. CDR1 is LNHDA and CDR2 is SQIVND in the germline V gene (reference sequence). The CDR3 covers 15 residues.

This clone was observed a few times. DNA of the CDR3: TGTGCCACCAGTGGCCTTGGGGCTAGCGGTGGATACGAGCAGTACTTC. Translated, it gives CATSGLGASGGYEQYF. J is TRBJ2-7 and V is TRBV24-1; 7 nucleotides match TRBD2. The V gene's germline CDR1 is KGHDR and CDR2 SFDVKD. Trimming removed 5 bases from V and 4 bases from J; junction bases left unmatched: 13. The CDR3 length is 16 residues.

The rearrangement joins TRBV2 to TRBJ2-2; D is uncertain. Deletions cut 1 base from V and 6 bases from J, with 6 bases between. Germline loops: CDR1 SNHLY, CDR2 FYNNEI. The CDR3 extends over 13 amino acids. The CDR3: CASSEEPPGELFF. The CDR3 DNA is TGTGCCAGCAGTGAAGAGCCACCCGGGGAGCTGTTTTTT.

The CDR3 DNA is TGTGCCTGGAGTGTCCAGGGACCGGGGGCTGAAGCTTTCTTT. Translated: CAWSVQGPGAEAFF. This chain links TRBV30 with TRBJ1-1; D might be TRBD1 (5 bases). Trimming took 0 bases from V and 6 from J, leaving 14 bases between them. This CDR3 has 14 residues. In germline, CDR1 is GTSNPN, CDR2 SVGIG (reference sequence).